The entry below gives a single T cell receptor (beta chain) sequence along with its context. Its antigen is unidentified. Hyperthyroidism was newly diagnosed in patients aged 18 to 65 (duration under 2 months). Clinical symptoms, serum thyroxine, TRAb, thyroid ultrasound and orbital computed tomography established diagnosis. The PBMCs were sourced from fresh peripheral blood (about 10 ml). CDR3 length: 14 residues. The germline V and J ends were trimmed by 6 bases and 4 bases, with 14 bases remaining between them. Germline V lookup: CDR1 SNHLY, CDR2 FYNNEI. This sample stems from a study of T cells in Graves' hyperthyroidism and ophthalmopathy. General study findings and limits: Most thyroid clonotypes expanded above 0.001 appeared in blood too.

From RNA transcripts, TCR beta CDR3 regions were amplified. Researchers ran a first-round RT-PCR on the TCR CDR3 using the HTBI primer set. A single record per CDR3 protein comes from TCRdb applying MiXCR to the multiplex PCR reads. The table shows about 400,000 distinct CDR3 sequences, with 15% to 19% occurring only once. This chain uses TRBV2 with TRBJ2-3; D is unresolved. The receptor comes from a woman younger than 30 with Graves' hyperthyroidism. Material for sequencing was blood. The CDR3 DNA is TGTGCCAGCAGCTTGAGTCTCCGCCCAGATACGCAGTATTTT. This codes for CASSLSLRPDTQYF.